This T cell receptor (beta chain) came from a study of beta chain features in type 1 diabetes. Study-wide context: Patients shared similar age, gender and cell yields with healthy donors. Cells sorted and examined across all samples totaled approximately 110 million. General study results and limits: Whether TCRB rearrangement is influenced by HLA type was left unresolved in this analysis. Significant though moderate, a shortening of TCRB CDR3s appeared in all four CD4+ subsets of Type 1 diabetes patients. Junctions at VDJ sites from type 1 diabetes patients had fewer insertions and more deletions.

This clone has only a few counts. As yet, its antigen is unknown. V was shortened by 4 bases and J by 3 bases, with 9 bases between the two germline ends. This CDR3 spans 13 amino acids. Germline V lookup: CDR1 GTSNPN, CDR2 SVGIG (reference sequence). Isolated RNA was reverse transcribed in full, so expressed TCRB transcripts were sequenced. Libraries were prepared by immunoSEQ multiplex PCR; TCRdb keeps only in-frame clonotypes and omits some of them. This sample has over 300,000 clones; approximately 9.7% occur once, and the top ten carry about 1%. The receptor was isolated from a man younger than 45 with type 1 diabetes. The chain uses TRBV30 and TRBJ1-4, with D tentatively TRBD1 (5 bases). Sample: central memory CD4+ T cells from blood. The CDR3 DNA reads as TGTGCCTGGACCCGGGACCCTAATGAAAAACTGTTTTTT. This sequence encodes CAWTRDPNEKLFF.